Listed here are 26 T cell receptor beta chains from one sample, sequenced in a study of blood T cell repertoires in COVID-19. Using immunoSEQ multiplex PCR, the repertoire was profiled, and TCRdb retains in-frame clones only, with some absent. The data show about 200,000 clones, with just over 85% seen just once and roughly 4.2% held by the top ten. The sequenced sample was peripheral blood. The receptors here all came from a man aged 45-60 years with acute or convalescent COVID-19.

As regards this clone: An end of the junction differs from the germline gene, which may be a read error. The rearrangement uses TRBV5-1 and TRBJ1-2; D not resolved. Germline assignment: CDR1 SGHRS and CDR2 YFSETQ. This CDR3 spans 12 amino acids. CDR3 sequence: CASSLGSAGYTF. The CDR3 DNA reads as TGCGCCAGCAGTTTGGGGAGTGCGGGCTACACCTTC.

The genes are TRBV7-7 and TRBJ2-5, with 7 bases aligning to TRBD2. Germline lookup yields CDR1 SSHAT and CDR2 FNYEAQ (reference sequence). J lost 1 base, V lost 5 bases, and 7 bases had no gene match. CDR3 length equals 15 residues. This chain's CDR3 is CASSTGGTPQETQYF. The DNA of the CDR3 is TGTGCCAGCAGCACCGGGGGGACGCCCCAAGAGACCCAGTACTTC.

The chain couples TRBV5-1 to TRBJ1-1, with D perhaps matching TRBD1 (5 bases). V lost 3 bases and J 3 bases, leaving 12 bases between the germline ends. The CDR3 is 14 amino acids. Germline values: CDR1 SGHRS, CDR2 YFSETQ. The CDR3 region is CASSSDPGDTEAFF. CDR3 nucleotides: TGCGCCAGCAGCTCGGACCCGGGGGACACTGAAGCTTTCTTT.

The rearrangement uses TRBV12-3 or TRBV12-4 and TRBJ1-2; D ambiguous. V lost 3 bases, J lost 2 bases, and 7 bases lay in between. The CDR3 consists of 13 residues. CDR3 sequence reads: CASSFIRNYGYTF. CDR3 coding DNA: TGTGCCAGCAGTTTTATACGGAACTATGGCTACACCTTC.

The CDR3 bases are TGTGCCAGCAGCTTAGAACTAGCGGGGGCCTACGAGCAGTACTTC. Its protein is CASSLELAGAYEQYF. This chain uses TRBV7-2 with TRBJ2-7, with 11 positions matching TRBD2. Germline V gene lookup returns CDR1 SGHTA and CDR2 FQGNSA. V was clipped by 1 base and J by 2 bases; unmatched bases: 1. This CDR3 contains 15 residues. The variable domain in full, completed from reference TRBV7-2 and TRBJ2-7, reads GAGVSQSPSNKVTEKGKDVELRCDPISGHTALYWYRQSLGQGLEFLIYFQGNSAPDKSGLPSDRFSAERTGGSVSTLTIQRTQQEDSAVYLCASSLELAGAYEQYFGPGTRLTVT.

V usage is TRBV28 and J usage is TRBJ1-6; 9 nucleotides align to TRBD1. V gave up 4 bases and J gave up 2 bases; unmatched junction bases: 6. The germline V gene encodes CDR1 MDHEN and CDR2 SYDVKM. This CDR3 has 17 residues. Written as DNA, the CDR3 is TGTGCCAGCAGTTCGAACAGGGGGCTAACCTATAATTCACCCCTCCACTTT. Protein product: CASSSNRGLTYNSPLHF.

The V call is TRBV18, the J call TRBJ1-5; D gene uncertain. Germline CDR1 KGHSH, CDR2 LQKENI. V dropped 3 bases and J dropped 5 bases, with 11 bases sitting between them. The CDR3 has 14 amino acids. CDR3 DNA: TGTGCCAGCTCACCGGACGGGAGGGATCAGCCCCAGCATTTT. Protein: CASSPDGRDQPQHF.

The V and J genes are TRBV18 and TRBJ1-2; D is possibly TRBD1 (5 bases). V was cut by 3 bases and J by 6 bases, with 20 bases left in between. Germline CDR1 KGHSH, CDR2 LQKENI. The CDR3 consists of 16 residues. Here the CDR3 DNA reads TGTGCCAGCTCACCCAACTTCGTGGAGGGACCTCATGGCTACACCTTC. Translated: CASSPNFVEGPHGYTF.

The gene calls are TRBV30 and TRBJ2-3, with D perhaps TRBD2 (5 bases). Germline loops: CDR1 GTSNPN, CDR2 SVGIG (reference sequence). V lost 0 bases and J lost 5, with 6 bases in between. The CDR3 consists of 12 residues. CDR3 sequence: CAWSVEGDTQYF. The CDR3 bases are TGTGCCTGGAGTGTAGAGGGAGATACGCAGTATTTT.

The genes are TRBV6-2 or TRBV6-3 and TRBJ2-7; possibly TRBD1 for D (6 bases). Trimming shortened V by 5 bases and J by 5 bases, and 19 bases separated the two germline ends. The CDR3 covers 15 residues. Per the germline V gene, CDR1 is MNHEY and CDR2 is SVGEGT. This CDR3 reads CASSDHTGSYDEQYF. CDR3 DNA sequence: TGTGCCAGCAGTGACCATACAGGGAGTTACGACGAGCAGTACTTC.

The chain joins TRBV7-2 to TRBJ2-1; possibly TRBD1 for D (8 bases). Germline V gene data show CDR1 as SGHTA and CDR2 as FQGNSA. The length of the CDR3 is 17 residues. V gave up 5 bases and J gave up 4 bases, with 21 bases separating them. The CDR3 here is CASSPAGGRTGYNEQFF. CDR3 sequence (DNA): TGTGCCAGCAGCCCAGCCGGGGGGAGGACAGGGTACAATGAGCAGTTCTTC.

This clone was found once. The gene calls are TRBV11-2 and TRBJ1-3; D is possibly TRBD1 (6 bases). The CDR3 is made up of 16 amino acids. V was trimmed by 5 bases and J by 0 bases, leaving 14 bases between them. The V gene's germline CDR1 is SGHAT and CDR2 FQNNGV. DNA for the CDR3: TGTGCCAGCAGCCCCGGACAGAAGGACTCTGGAAACACCATATATTTT. Its translation: CASSPGQKDSGNTIYF.

This clone turned up a few times. The rearrangement joins TRBV3-1 (or the pseudogene TRBV3-2) to TRBJ2-5; D unresolved. The V end was cut by 1 base, the J end by 7 bases, with 4 bases between. This CDR3 spans 11 amino acids. Germline V gene lookup returns CDR1 LGHDT and CDR2 YNNKEL (reference sequence). The CDR3 sequence: CASSQAWTQYF. DNA of the CDR3: TGTGCCAGCAGCCAAGCGTGGACCCAGTACTTC.

The chain uses TRBV6-5 and TRBJ1-3; 9 bases are shared with TRBD1. The J segment lost 5 bases and the V segment lost 7 bases, leaving 9 bases of the junction unmatched. The CDR3 sequence is 15 residues long. Germline V gene data show CDR1 as MNHEY and CDR2 as SVGAGI. CDR3 amino acids: CASTAAGTGRNTIYF. In DNA, the CDR3 is TGTGCCAGCACGGCGGCCGGGACAGGGAGAAACACCATATATTTT.

The chain couples TRBV2 to TRBJ1-1; a weak D match, TRBD1 (5 bases). The germline CDR1 and CDR2 sequences are SNHLY and FYNNEI. The CDR3 is 13 amino acids. V lost 5 bases and J 4 bases, leaving 11 bases between the germline ends. This CDR3 is CASSPPGITEAFF. CDR3 nucleotides: TGTGCCAGCAGTCCCCCAGGGATCACTGAAGCTTTCTTT.

V usage is TRBV18 and J usage is TRBJ2-7, with D tentatively TRBD1 (5 bases). Trimming pared 3 bases from V and 1 base from J, leaving 19 bases between. Germline V gene data show CDR1 as KGHSH and CDR2 as LQKENI. This CDR3 is 17 amino acids long. The CDR3 spells CASSPSRTILHSYEQYF. CDR3 nucleotides: TGTGCCAGCTCACCCTCCAGGACAATTCTTCATTCCTACGAGCAGTACTTC.

V and J are TRBV5-1 and TRBJ1-1; the D gene is possibly TRBD1 (5 bases). V gave up 4 bases and J gave up 1 base, with 11 bases separating them. The germline V gene encodes CDR1 SGHRS and CDR2 YFSETQ. This CDR3 spans 14 amino acids. The CDR3 reads CASSPQGGNTEAFF. CDR3 coding DNA: TGCGCCAGCAGCCCCCAGGGAGGGAACACTGAAGCTTTCTTT. Based on the CDR3 plus reference TRBV5-1 and TRBJ1-1, the full variable domain is KAGVTQTPRYLIKTRGQQVTLSCSPISGHRSVSWYQQTPGQGLQFLFEYFSETQRNKGNFPGRFSGRQFSNSRSEMNVSTLELGDSALYLCASSPQGGNTEAFFGQGTRLTVV.

The chain employs TRBV28 and TRBJ1-1, with D maybe TRBD1 (6 bases). This CDR3 has 16 amino acids. In germline, CDR1 is MDHEN, CDR2 SYDVKM. Trimming shortened V by 2 bases and J by 5 bases, and 18 bases separated the two germline ends. The CDR3 protein is CASSLRGGLRGTEAFF. In DNA form, the CDR3 reads TGTGCCAGCAGTTTAAGGGGGGGGCTCCGCGGGACTGAAGCTTTCTTT.

The chain recombines TRBV5-1 with TRBJ2-1; 15 positions agree with TRBD2. The CDR3 runs to 18 residues. V was clipped by 0 bases and J by 5 bases; unmatched bases: 6. Looked up from germline, CDR1 is SGHRS and CDR2 is YFSETQ. The CDR3 sequence: CASSLGGTSGGFHNEQFF. The DNA for the CDR3 is TGCGCCAGCAGCTTGGGTGGGACTAGCGGGGGGTTCCACAATGAGCAGTTCTTC.

This chain joins TRBV7-2 and TRBJ1-5; tentative D call: TRBD1 (5 bases). CDR3 length: 15 amino acids. CDR1 is SGHTA, CDR2 FQGNSA, per germline. V was shortened by 7 bases and J by 0 bases, with 13 bases between the two germline ends. CDR3 DNA: TGTGCCAGCAACCCGGGACTCAGTAGCAATCAGCCCCAGCATTTT. It encodes CASNPGLSSNQPQHF.

This sequence joins TRBV7-9 and TRBJ1-6; 7 bases match TRBD1. J lost 0 bases, V lost 1 base, and 3 bases had no gene match. The V gene's germline CDR1 is SEHNR and CDR2 FQNEAQ (reference sequence). CDR3 size: 17 residues. The DNA for the CDR3 is TGTGCCAGCAGCTTAGGACAGGGTAGCTCCTATAATTCACCCCTCCACTTT. Residues: CASSLGQGSSYNSPLHF.

V and J are TRBV4-1 and TRBJ1-1; 8 nucleotides align to TRBD1. Trimming took 3 bases from V and 6 from J; bases not matched to a gene: 9. CDR1 is MGHRA and CDR2 is YSYEKL in the germline V gene. The CDR3 covers 15 residues. Here the CDR3 DNA reads TGCGCCAGCAGCCATACCGGACAGGGTTTAGCTGAAGCTTTCTTT. The encoded protein is CASSHTGQGLAEAFF.

The chain combines TRBV11-2 with TRBJ1-5; TRBD1 matches at 9 bases. Germline trimming cut 5 bases from V and 7 bases from J; bases unmatched to any gene: 3. This CDR3 is 13 amino acids long. The germline CDR1 and CDR2 sequences are SGHAT and FQNNGV. This CDR3 reads CASSGDREQPQHF. The CDR3 DNA follows: TGTGCCAGCAGCGGGGACAGGGAACAGCCCCAGCATTTT.

The table lists this clone with a count of one. The chain employs TRBV5-1 and TRBJ2-1, with 14 positions matching TRBD2. After removal of 2 bases from V and 3 bases from J, the junction contained 4 bases not matched to a gene. Germline V gives CDR1 SGHRS, CDR2 YFSETQ. The CDR3 runs 17 residues. In DNA form, the CDR3 reads TGCGCCAGCAGCTTCAGTGGGACTAGCGGGGGCTACAATGAGCAGTTCTTC. It yields the protein CASSFSGTSGGYNEQFF.

CDR3 coding DNA: TGCGCCAGCAGCTTGGGACTAGCGGGGGGGCAAGAGACCCAGTACTTC. This translates into CASSLGLAGGQETQYF. The genes are TRBV5-1 and TRBJ2-5; TRBD2 matches at 14 bases. Germline CDR1 and CDR2: SGHRS and YFSETQ. J gave up 2 bases and V 0 bases, and 0 bases lay outside the gene matches. The CDR3 runs to 16 residues.

CDR3 nucleotide sequence: TGCGCCAGCAGTCCGGGACAGAGGAACACTGAAGCTTTCTTT. Protein product: CASSPGQRNTEAFF. The rearrangement joins TRBV10-2 to TRBJ1-1; 7 bases agree with TRBD1. Germline CDR1 reads WSHSY; CDR2 reads SAAADI. The CDR3 length is 14 residues. Trimming at V came to 5 bases and at J to 1 base, leaving 4 bases not matched to a gene.